These 12 T cell receptor beta chains share one sample of origin, sequenced in a study of beta chain features in type 1 diabetes. General study results and limits: Moderate but significant shortening of TCRB CDR3s was recorded in all four CD4+ subsets from Type 1 diabetes patients.

No antigens are known for them. Reverse transcribing all isolated RNA meant expressed TCRB transcripts were sequenced. Libraries were prepared by immunoSEQ multiplex PCR; TCRdb keeps only in-frame clonotypes and omits some of them. The sample yields approximately 24,000 clones, under 50% seen once. The sequenced material came from stem cell memory CD4+ T cells from blood. Receptor source: a man aged 25 to 40 with type 1 diabetes.

V is TRBV2 and J is TRBJ1-2, with TRBD1 matching 10 bases. CDR1 and CDR2 from the germline V gene are SNHLY and FYNNEI. The CDR3 runs 11 residues. The V segment lost 11 bases and the J segment 8 bases; nucleotides outside the gene matches: 5. The CDR3 region is CALTGGEGYTF. The DNA for the CDR3 is TGTGCCTTGACAGGGGGCGAAGGCTACACCTTC.

CDR3: CASSPLGARYEQYF. The CDR3 nucleotides read TGTGCCAGCTCACCACTAGGGGCGAGGTACGAGCAGTACTTC. The chain links TRBV18 to TRBJ2-7; the D gene is possibly TRBD1 (5 bases). The ends were cut back, 1 base at V and 4 bases at J, with 11 bases in the middle. Germline CDR1 KGHSH, CDR2 LQKENI. The CDR3 covers 14 residues.

This chain links TRBV2 with TRBJ1-2; 9 bases align to TRBD1. The CDR3 has 13 amino acids. The germline gives CDR1 SNHLY, CDR2 FYNNEI. The V and J ends lost 5 bases and 5 bases, in that order; junction bases with no gene match: 3. CDR3 sequence (DNA): TGTGCCAGCAGTCTCGGACAGGGGTATGGCTACACCTTC. It encodes CASSLGQGYGYTF.

V is TRBV2 and J is TRBJ2-2; a weak D match, TRBD2 (5 bases). Deletions cut 4 bases from V and 0 bases from J, with 12 bases between. CDR3 length: 16 amino acids. Germline values: CDR1 SNHLY, CDR2 FYNNEI. The chain's CDR3 is CASSARVLTNTGELFF. The CDR3 DNA reads as TGTGCCAGCAGTGCGAGGGTACTTACGAACACCGGGGAGCTGTTTTTT.

Only a few counts were recorded for this clone. The J gene is TRBJ2-5, the V gene TRBV14; 9 bases agree with TRBD1. Germline trimming cut 4 bases from V and 2 bases from J; bases unmatched to any gene: 5. The CDR3 contains 15 residues. Germline assignment: CDR1 SGHDN and CDR2 FVKESK. CDR3 sequence: CASSLQGAKQETQYF. The CDR3 DNA reads as TGTGCCAGCAGCCTACAGGGGGCGAAGCAAGAGACCCAGTACTTC.

The chain employs TRBV30 and TRBJ1-6; D ambiguous. The CDR3 is 12 residues long. Trimming cost V 2 bases and J 11 bases, with 10 bases left between them. Germline-derived CDR1 and CDR2 are GTSNPN and SVGIG (reference sequence). The DNA for the CDR3 is TGTGCCTGGAGTACCGAGTACCCACCCCTCCACTTT. Its translation is CAWSTEYPPLHF.

This clone was recorded only once. The chain combines TRBV5-1 with TRBJ2-2; D is ambiguous. Germline-derived CDR1 and CDR2 are SGHRS and YFSETQ. The V gene lost 1 base and the J gene lost 4 bases, with 5 bases spanning the gap. This CDR3 is built from 13 residues. The CDR3 here is CASSLRLTGELFF. CDR3 DNA sequence: TGCGCCAGCAGCTTGCGACTCACCGGGGAGCTGTTTTTT.

This clone was seen a few times. This chain uses TRBV5-8 with TRBJ2-2; 11 bases fit TRBD1. V shed 0 bases and J 3 bases; nucleotides not matched to a gene: 1. Germline CDR1 SGHTS, CDR2 YDEGEE. The CDR3 is 16 residues long. CDR3 DNA sequence: TGTGCCAGCAGCTTGGGGACAGGGGGCTACACCGGGGAGCTGTTTTTT. Encoded protein: CASSLGTGGYTGELFF.

The chain combines TRBV5-1 with TRBJ2-3; 16 bases align to TRBD2. The germline CDR1 and CDR2 sequences are SGHRS and YFSETQ. The CDR3 consists of 18 residues. Germline trimming cut 4 bases from V and 0 bases from J; bases unmatched to any gene: 5. In DNA form, the CDR3 reads TGCGCCAGCAGCCTCGGGACTAGCGGGAGGGTTAGCACAGATACGCAGTATTTT. It yields the protein CASSLGTSGRVSTDTQYF.

This sequence joins TRBV9 and TRBJ2-5; 9 bases fit TRBD1. The germline V gene encodes CDR1 SGDLS and CDR2 YYNGEE. The CDR3 is 16 residues long. Trimming at V came to 4 bases and at J to 5 bases, leaving 12 bases not matched to a gene. For the CDR3, the DNA is TGTGCCAGCAGCCCAACCCAGGGACAGGGACGGGAGACCCAGTACTTC. It encodes CASSPTQGQGRETQYF.

The V gene is TRBV11-2, the J gene TRBJ1-4, with TRBD1 matching 9 bases. Germline V gene sequence: CDR1 SGHAT, CDR2 FQNNGV. The CDR3 has 18 residues. Losses at the gene ends were 2 bases for V and 7 bases for J; bases not matched to a gene: 14. CDR3 coding DNA: TGTGCCAGCAGCTTATCCGGGGGGAAGGGACAGGGCGGTGAAAAACTGTTTTTT. This translates into CASSLSGGKGQGGEKLFF.

This clone has just one count. The rearrangement links TRBV5-6 to TRBJ2-1; D gene unclear. The ends were cut back, 1 base at V and 5 bases at J, with 7 bases in the middle. The CDR3 contains 13 residues. Germline-derived CDR1 and CDR2 are SGHDT and YYEEEE. CDR3 residues: CASSLYGDNEQFF. As DNA, the CDR3 is TGTGCCAGCAGCTTGTACGGAGACAATGAGCAGTTCTTC. The whole variable domain, remainder taken from reference TRBV5-6 and TRBJ2-1, is DAGVTQSPTHLIKTRGQQVTLRCSPKSGHDTVSWYQQALGQGPQFIFQYYEEEERQRGNFPDRFSGHQFPNYSSELNVNALLLGDSALYLCASSLYGDNEQFFGPGTRLTVL.